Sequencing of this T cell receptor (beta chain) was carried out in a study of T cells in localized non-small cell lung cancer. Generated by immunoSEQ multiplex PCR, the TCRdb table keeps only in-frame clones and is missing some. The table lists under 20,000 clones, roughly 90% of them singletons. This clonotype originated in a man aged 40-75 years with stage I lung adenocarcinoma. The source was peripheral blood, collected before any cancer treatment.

Here the CDR3 DNA reads TGTGCCAGCAGCTTATTCTTCTCGGGGGGGAATCAGCCCCAGCATTTT. Residues: CASSLFFSGGNQPQHF. V and J are TRBV7-2 and TRBJ1-5, with D possibly TRBD1 on 5 matching bases. The germline V gene encodes CDR1 SGHTA and CDR2 FQGNSA. The V end was cut by 2 bases, the J end by 4 bases, with 15 bases between. The CDR3 has 16 residues.